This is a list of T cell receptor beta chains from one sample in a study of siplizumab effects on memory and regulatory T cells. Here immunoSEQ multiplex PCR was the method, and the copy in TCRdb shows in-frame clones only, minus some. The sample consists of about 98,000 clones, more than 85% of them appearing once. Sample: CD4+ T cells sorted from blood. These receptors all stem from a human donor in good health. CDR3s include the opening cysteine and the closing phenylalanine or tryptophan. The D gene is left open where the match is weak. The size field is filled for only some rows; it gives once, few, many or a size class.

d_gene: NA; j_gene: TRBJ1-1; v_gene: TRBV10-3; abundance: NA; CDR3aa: CAISEKGQPNTEAFF; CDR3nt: TGTGCCATCAGTGAAAAGGGGCAGCCGAACACTGAAGCTTTCTTT
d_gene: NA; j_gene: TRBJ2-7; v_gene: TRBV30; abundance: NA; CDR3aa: CAWRRGISYEQYF; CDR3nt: TGTGCCTGGAGGCGGGGAATCTCCTACGAGCAGTACTTC
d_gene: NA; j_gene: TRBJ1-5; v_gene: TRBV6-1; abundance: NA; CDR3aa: CASSMDPQPQHF; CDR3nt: TGTGCCAGCAGTATGGATCCTCAGCCCCAGCATTTT
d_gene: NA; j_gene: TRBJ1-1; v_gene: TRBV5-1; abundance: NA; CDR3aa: CASSLGSPLRDHSPNTEAFF; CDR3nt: TGCGCCAGCAGCTTGGGGTCCCCCCTTCGGGACCATTCGCCGAACACTGAAGCTTTCTTT
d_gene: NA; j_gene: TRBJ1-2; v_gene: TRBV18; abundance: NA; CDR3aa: CASSERTGYGYTF; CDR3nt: TGTGCCAGCTCAGAAAGGACGGGTTATGGCTACACCTTC
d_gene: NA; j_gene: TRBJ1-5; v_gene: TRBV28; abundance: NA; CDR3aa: CASSLGGGGRNQPQHF; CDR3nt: TGTGCCAGCAGTTTAGGGGGGGGCGGACGGAATCAGCCCCAGCATTTT
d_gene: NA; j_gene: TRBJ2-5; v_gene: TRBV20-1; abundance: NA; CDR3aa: CSALGYETQYF; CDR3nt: TGCAGTGCCCTCGGGTATGAGACCCAGTACTTC
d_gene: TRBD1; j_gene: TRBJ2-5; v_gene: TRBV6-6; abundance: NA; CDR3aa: CASTSTGVIKTQYF; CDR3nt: TGTGCCAGCACGTCGACAGGGGTCATAAAGACCCAGTACTTC
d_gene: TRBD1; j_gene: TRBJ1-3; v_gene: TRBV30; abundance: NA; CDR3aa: CAWSAGGQLKSGNTIYF; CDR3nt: TGTGCCTGGAGTGCAGGGGGACAGTTGAAGTCTGGAAACACCATATATTTT
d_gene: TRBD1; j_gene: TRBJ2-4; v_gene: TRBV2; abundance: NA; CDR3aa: CASRDRTGGLNIQYF; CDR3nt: TGTGCCAGCAGGGATCGGACAGGGGGCTTGAACATTCAGTACTTC
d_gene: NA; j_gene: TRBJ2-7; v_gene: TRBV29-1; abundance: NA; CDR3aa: CSYRLAYEQYF; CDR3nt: TGCAGCTACAGACTCGCCTACGAGCAGTACTTC
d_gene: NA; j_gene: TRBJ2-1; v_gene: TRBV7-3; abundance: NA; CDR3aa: CASSWVGGGPKNEQFF; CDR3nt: TGTGCCAGCAGTTGGGTAGGGGGAGGGCCTAAAAATGAGCAGTTCTTC
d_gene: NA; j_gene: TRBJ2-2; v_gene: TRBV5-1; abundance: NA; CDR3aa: CASSLTGSGGTPVANTGELFF; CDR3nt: TGCGCCAGCAGCTTGACTGGTAGCGGAGGGACTCCGGTGGCGAACACCGGGGAGCTGTTTTTT
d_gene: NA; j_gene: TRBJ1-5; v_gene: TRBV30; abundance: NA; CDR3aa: CAWSAGGFERPNQPQHF; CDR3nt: TGTGCCTGGAGTGCTGGAGGGTTCGAGAGGCCCAATCAGCCCCAGCATTTT
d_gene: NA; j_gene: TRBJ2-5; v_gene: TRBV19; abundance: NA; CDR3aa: CASSPGGWSVETQYF; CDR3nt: TGTGCCAGTAGCCCCGGGGGATGGTCGGTAGAGACCCAGTACTTC
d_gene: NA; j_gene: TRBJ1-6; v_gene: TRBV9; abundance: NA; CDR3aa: CASSPVGLGSPLHF; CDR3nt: TGTGCCAGCAGCCCCGTGGGGCTCGGATCACCCCTCCACTTT
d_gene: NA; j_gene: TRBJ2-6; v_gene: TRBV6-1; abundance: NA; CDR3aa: CASTSGGSGANVLTF; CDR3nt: TGTGCCAGCACGTCGGGGGGCTCCGGGGCCAACGTCCTGACTTTC
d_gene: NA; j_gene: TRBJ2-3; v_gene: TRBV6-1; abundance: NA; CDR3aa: CASSAWGSTQYF; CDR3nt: TGTGCCAGCAGTGCCTGGGGGAGTACGCAGTATTTT
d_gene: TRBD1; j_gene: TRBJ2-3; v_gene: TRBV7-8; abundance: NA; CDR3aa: CASSQGTDPFTDTQYF; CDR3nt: TGTGCCAGCAGCCAGGGGACAGACCCATTCACAGATACGCAGTATTTT
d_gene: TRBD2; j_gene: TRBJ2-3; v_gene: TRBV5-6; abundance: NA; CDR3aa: CASSFGSGRLSLGDTQYF; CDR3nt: TGTGCCAGCAGCTTCGGTAGCGGGAGATTATCACTGGGAGATACGCAGTATTTT
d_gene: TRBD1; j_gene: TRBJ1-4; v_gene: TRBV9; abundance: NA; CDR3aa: CASSGTGVPNEKLFF; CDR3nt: TGTGCCAGCAGCGGGACAGGGGTCCCTAATGAAAAACTGTTTTTT
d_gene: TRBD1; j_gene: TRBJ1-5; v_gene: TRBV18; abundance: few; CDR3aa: CASSPGQGGNQPQHF; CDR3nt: TGTGCCAGCTCACCCGGACAGGGGGGCAATCAGCCCCAGCATTTT
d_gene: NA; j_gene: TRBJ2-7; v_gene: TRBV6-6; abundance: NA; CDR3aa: CASSNRTPRWYF; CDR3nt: TGTGCCAGCTCAAACCGGACCCCGAGATGGTACTTC
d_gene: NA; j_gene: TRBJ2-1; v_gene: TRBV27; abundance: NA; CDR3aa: CASATLRWTNRNEQFF; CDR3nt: TGTGCCAGCGCTACTCTCAGGTGGACTAATCGCAATGAGCAGTTCTTC
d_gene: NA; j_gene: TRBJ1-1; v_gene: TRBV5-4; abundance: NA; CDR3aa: CASSFRGPLFEAFF; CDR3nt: TGTGCCAGCAGCTTCCGGGGCCCCCTATTTGAAGCTTTCTTT
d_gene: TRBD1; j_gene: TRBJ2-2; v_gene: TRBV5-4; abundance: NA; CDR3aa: CASSVGTGWAGELFF; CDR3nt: TGTGCCAGCAGCGTCGGGACAGGGTGGGCCGGGGAGCTGTTTTTT
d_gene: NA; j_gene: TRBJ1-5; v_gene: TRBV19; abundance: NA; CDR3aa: CASSIADNQPQHF; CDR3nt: TGTGCCAGTAGTATTGCGGATAATCAGCCCCAGCATTTT
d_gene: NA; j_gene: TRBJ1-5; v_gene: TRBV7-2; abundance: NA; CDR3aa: CASSKSPRSLGNQPQHF; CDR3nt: TGTGCCAGCAGTAAGTCCCCGAGGAGTCTGGGCAATCAGCCCCAGCATTTT
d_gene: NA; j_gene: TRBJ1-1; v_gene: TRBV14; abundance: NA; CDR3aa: CASSLQGTRTEAFF; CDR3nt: TGTGCCAGCAGCCTACAGGGCACGAGAACTGAAGCTTTCTTT